Following are 29 T cell receptor beta chains from one sample sequenced in a study of OX40 agonist ivuxolimab in advanced cancers. The library relied on the immunoSEQ multiplex PCR assay. TCRdb retrieved this table from immuneACCESS and kept in-frame rearrangements only. Not all clones are present; in checked studies, unresolved V genes account for under half, and no reason is known for the remainder. Counted in this sample were 30,000 to 45,000 clones; approximately 72% of them appeared once. Around 13% of the sample belongs to the ten largest clones. The material was CD4+ or CD8+ T cells sorted from blood, obtained in a trial of the OX40 agonist ivuxolimab. The receptor source for this set is an adult with an advanced solid tumor such as melanoma, head and neck, liver or kidney cancer.

The chain combines TRBV30 with TRBJ2-1, with D possibly being TRBD2 (6 bases). This CDR3 is 12 amino acids long. From germline, CDR1 is GTSNPN and CDR2 SVGIG (reference sequence). V dropped 3 bases and J dropped 7 bases, with 10 bases sitting between them. The CDR3 spells CAWSGLANEQFF. The CDR3 DNA sequence: TGTGCCTGGAGCGGCCTAGCGAATGAGCAGTTCTTC. The variable domain in full, with the rest retrieved from reference TRBV30 and TRBJ2-1, is SQTIHQWPATLVQPVGSPLSLECTVEGTSNPNLYWYRQAAGRGLQLLFYSVGIGQISSEVPQNLSASRPQDRQFILSSKKLLLSDSGFYLCAWSGLANEQFFGPGTRLTVL.

The V call is TRBV6-1, the J call TRBJ1-3, with D tentatively TRBD1 (5 bases). V was shortened by 4 bases and J by 4 bases, with 8 bases between the two germline ends. The CDR3 spans 13 residues. Germline values: CDR1 MNHNS, CDR2 SASEGT. The CDR3, as DNA: TGTGCCAGCAGTGTTGACAGCGGAAACACCATATATTTT. The encoded protein is CASSVDSGNTIYF.

The chain combines TRBV7-9 with TRBJ1-1; D uncertain. Germline CDR1 and CDR2: SEHNR and FQNEAQ (reference sequence). This CDR3 spans 13 amino acids. Trimming pared 5 bases from V and 1 base from J, leaving 8 bases between. The CDR3 DNA reads TGTGCCAGCAGCCAGTCGGCGAACACTGAAGCTTTCTTT. Its protein product is CASSQSANTEAFF. Using reference TRBV7-9 and TRBJ1-1 for the parts outside the CDR3, the full variable domain is DTGVSQNPRHKITKRGQNVTFRCDPISEHNRLYWYRQTLGQGPEFLTYFQNEAQLEKSRLLSDRFSAERPKGSFSTLEIQRTEQGDSAMYLCASSQSANTEAFFGQGTRLTVV.

This clone was found once. The chain links TRBV4-2 to TRBJ2-7; D not certain. Germline CDR1 reads LGHNA; CDR2 reads YNFKEQ. Trimming removed 0 bases at V and 1 base at J, with 7 bases between. This CDR3 spans 14 amino acids. CDR3 amino acids: CASSQDPQSYEQYF. In DNA, the CDR3 is TGTGCCAGCAGCCAAGATCCCCAGTCCTACGAGCAGTACTTC.

V and J are TRBV19 and TRBJ1-2; perhaps TRBD1 as D (5 bases). Germline V gene data show CDR1 as LNHDA and CDR2 as SQIVND (reference sequence). The CDR3 has 16 residues. Trimming removed 6 bases from V and 4 bases from J, with 21 bases in between. The CDR3: CASRPWGGLLPYGYTF. CDR3 nucleotide sequence: TGTGCCAGTAGACCCTGGGGGGGATTGCTGCCCTATGGCTACACCTTC.

The V and J genes are TRBV18 and TRBJ1-3; D is possibly TRBD1 (5 bases). Trimming took 0 bases from V and 0 from J, leaving 12 bases between them. The germline CDR1 and CDR2 sequences are KGHSH and LQKENI. This CDR3 is built from 17 residues. The CDR3 is CASSPPIGTISGNTIYF. Here the CDR3 DNA reads TGTGCCAGCTCACCACCCATCGGGACGATCTCTGGAAACACCATATATTTT. Variable domain in full (rest from reference TRBV18 and TRBJ1-3): NAGVMQNPRHLVRRRGQEARLRCSPMKGHSHVYWYRQLPEEGLKFMVYLQKENIIDESGMPKERFSAEFPKEGPSILRIQQVVRGDSAAYFCASSPPIGTISGNTIYFGEGSWLTVV.

This clone is labeled as medium-sized (0.01 to 0.1%). The V and J genes are TRBV28 and TRBJ1-5; D call uncertain. The V gene's germline CDR1 is MDHEN and CDR2 SYDVKM. The CDR3 is 13 amino acids. Trimming removed 5 bases from V and 3 bases from J, with 8 bases in between. The CDR3 sequence is CASSPADNQPQHF. The CDR3, as DNA: TGTGCCAGCAGTCCCGCGGACAATCAGCCCCAGCATTTT.

The rearrangement links TRBV5-1 to TRBJ1-1; 10 bases are a match to TRBD1. CDR3 length: 15 residues. V shed 4 bases, J shed 4 bases, and the junction held 7 bases outside the gene matches. Looked up from germline, CDR1 is SGHRS and CDR2 is YFSETQ. The CDR3 nucleotides are TGCGCCAGCAGCCCGGACAGGGGGGTGGGCACTGAAGCTTTCTTT. This gives the protein CASSPDRGVGTEAFF.

The V gene is TRBV19, the J gene TRBJ1-2, with D unclear. The germline V gene has CDR1 LNHDA and CDR2 SQIVND (reference sequence). The CDR3 has 14 amino acids. Trimming removed 4 bases from V and 4 bases from J, with 13 bases in between. The CDR3 spells CASSSEALFYGYTF. The CDR3, as DNA: TGTGCCAGTAGTAGCGAGGCCCTCTTCTATGGCTACACCTTC.

This chain connects TRBV9 to TRBJ2-2; D gene ambiguous. This CDR3 comprises 15 residues. Trimming shortened V by 0 bases and J by 0 bases, and 6 bases separated the two germline ends. Germline CDR1 and CDR2: SGDLS and YYNGEE. CDR3 protein: CASSVDGSNTGELFF. The CDR3 DNA follows: TGTGCCAGCAGCGTAGACGGGTCGAACACCGGGGAGCTGTTTTTT. Variable domain in full (rest from reference TRBV9 and TRBJ2-2): DSGVTQTPKHLITATGQRVTLRCSPRSGDLSVYWYQQSLDQGLQFLIQYYNGEERAKGNILERFSAQQFPDLHSELNLSSLELGDSALYFCASSVDGSNTGELFFGEGSRLTVL.

This rearrangement joins TRBV6-5 to TRBJ2-3; D remains ambiguous. Per the germline V gene, CDR1 is MNHEY and CDR2 is SVGAGI. The CDR3 contains 13 residues. The V end was cut by 6 bases, the J end by 2 bases, with 9 bases between. The CDR3 DNA follows: TGTGCCAGCAGCCCCAGGCCCACAGATACGCAGTATTTT. This sequence encodes CASSPRPTDTQYF.

CDR3 protein: CASARTDKNSPLHF. The CDR3 DNA is TGTGCCAGCGCTAGGACAGACAAGAATTCACCCCTCCACTTT. The chain employs TRBV2 and TRBJ1-6; D perhaps matches TRBD1 (6 bases). The germline V gene has CDR1 SNHLY and CDR2 FYNNEI. V gave up 8 bases and J gave up 7 bases, with 15 bases separating them. The CDR3 sequence is 14 residues long.

This chain links TRBV12-2 with TRBJ1-1. TRBV12-2 is assigned pseudogene status. The CDR3 is 15 residues long. The CDR3 spells CASRLAATAFPEAFF. Written as DNA, the CDR3 is TGTGCAAGTCGCTTAGCGGCGACGGCGTTCCCTGAAGCTTTCTTT.

This clone is labeled medium-sized (0.01 to 0.1%). The genes are TRBV30 and TRBJ1-4; tentatively, D is TRBD1 (5 bases). The germline V gene has CDR1 GTSNPN and CDR2 SVGIG (reference sequence). V shed 3 bases and J shed 14 bases, with 13 bases lying between them. The length of the CDR3 is 11 residues. The CDR3 DNA follows: TGTGCCTGGAGGGCGGGTGGACATCTGTTTTTT. This translates into CAWRAGGHLFF.

This clone was observed once. The J gene is TRBJ2-7, the V gene TRBV27, with 9 bases lining up with TRBD2. Germline CDR1 MNHEY, CDR2 SMNVEV (reference sequence). This CDR3 has 15 residues. V shed 4 bases and J 4 bases; nucleotides not matched to a gene: 8. For the CDR3, the DNA is TGTGCCAGCAGTTATAGCGGGGGCCCTATTTACGAGCAGTACTTC. Protein sequence: CASSYSGGPIYEQYF.

The DNA of the CDR3 is TGTGCCAGCAGCTTCAGTCTGGGGGCTGGAGGAAACACCATATATTTT. Protein sequence: CASSFSLGAGGNTIYF. The chain joins TRBV7-9 to TRBJ1-3, with D tentatively TRBD1 (6 bases). The CDR3 is 16 residues long. Germline V gene sequence: CDR1 SEHNR, CDR2 FQNEAQ (reference sequence). Trimming removed 3 bases from V and 4 bases from J, with 16 bases in between.

This clone was seen a few times. This chain connects TRBV10-1 to TRBJ2-5; TRBD2 is a possible D gene (6 bases). Germline V gene sequence: CDR1 WNHNN, CDR2 SYGVQD (reference sequence). V was pared by 5 bases and J by 1 base, with 8 bases between. The CDR3 spans 13 residues. The CDR3 DNA follows: TGCGCCAGCAGTCGGGACTCCCAAGAGACCCAGTACTTC. This gives the protein CASSRDSQETQYF.

J is TRBJ2-5 and V is TRBV5-1; D unresolved. The better agreement between TRBJ2-7 and the DNA end casts doubt on the J call. Germline V gene lookup returns CDR1 SGHRS and CDR2 YFSETQ. The CDR3 totals 14 residues. The CDR3 reads CASSLRSSSYEQYF. CDR3 nucleotide sequence: TGCGCCAGCAGCTTGAGGAGCAGCTCCTACGAGCAGTACTTC.

The chain carries TRBV7-2 and TRBJ1-4; a possible D gene is TRBD1 (6 bases). This CDR3 contains 13 residues. V lost 5 bases and J 10 bases, leaving 14 bases between the germline ends. The germline V gene encodes CDR1 SGHTA and CDR2 FQGNSA. The CDR3 DNA reads TGTGCCAGCAGCCCAAATCAGGGGCGAAAACTGTTTTTT. Translation: CASSPNQGRKLFF.

A remark on this clone: The same CDR3 can be traced to other DNA sequences in this sample. The chain links TRBV18 to TRBJ2-7; 7 positions match TRBD1. CDR1 KGHSH and CDR2 LQKENI come from the germline V gene. The CDR3 length is 17 residues. After removal of 4 bases from V and 11 bases from J, the junction contained 23 bases not matched to a gene. The CDR3 DNA sequence: TGTGCCAGCTCACTACCACAGGGGATAGACCCCCAAACGGAAAAGTACTTC. Amino acid sequence: CASSLPQGIDPQTEKYF. The whole variable domain, remainder taken from reference TRBV18 and TRBJ2-7, is NAGVMQNPRHLVRRRGQEARLRCSPMKGHSHVYWYRQLPEEGLKFMVYLQKENIIDESGMPKERFSAEFPKEGPSILRIQQVVRGDSAAYFCASSLPQGIDPQTEKYFGPGTRLTVT.

In this sample, this clone turned up once. The chain joins TRBV18 to TRBJ2-7, with a possible D match to TRBD2 (6 bases). Germline CDR1 and CDR2: KGHSH and LQKENI. This CDR3 has 14 amino acids. Between the trimmed V and J ends, which lost 1 base and 0 bases, there was a span of 7 bases. This CDR3 reads CASSPQEGSYEQYF. The CDR3, as DNA: TGTGCCAGCTCACCACAGGAGGGCTCCTACGAGCAGTACTTC.

This clone was detected once. V is TRBV2 and J is TRBJ1-5; D possibly corresponds to TRBD1 (5 bases). V was shortened by 11 bases and J by 5 bases, with 19 bases between the two germline ends. Germline lookup yields CDR1 SNHLY and CDR2 FYNNEI. The CDR3 is 14 residues long. The CDR3 DNA is TGTGCCGCCTCAGGGCCCAGGGCAGATCAGCCCCAGCATTTT. Amino acids: CAASGPRADQPQHF.

This clone was observed a few times. V gene TRBV30 combines with J gene TRBJ1-6; TRBD1 agrees at 9 bases. The V gene's germline CDR1 is GTSNPN and CDR2 SVGIG (reference sequence). V dropped 3 bases and J dropped 10; count of bases not matched to a gene: 7. This CDR3 spans 14 amino acids. CDR3 sequence reads: CAWSSGTGNSPLHF. CDR3 DNA: TGTGCCTGGAGCTCTGGGACAGGGAACTCACCCCTCCACTTT. The variable domain in full, with the rest retrieved from reference TRBV30 and TRBJ1-6, is SQTIHQWPATLVQPVGSPLSLECTVEGTSNPNLYWYRQAAGRGLQLLFYSVGIGQISSEVPQNLSASRPQDRQFILSSKKLLLSDSGFYLCAWSSGTGNSPLHFGNGTRLTVT.

The chain links TRBV7-2 to TRBJ2-1, with TRBD2 identical over 7 bases. Germline CDR1 is SGHTA and CDR2 is FQGNSA. V was clipped by 0 bases and J by 4 bases; unmatched bases: 6. This CDR3 has 16 amino acids. CDR3 sequence (DNA): TGTGCCAGCAGCTTAGCAGCCGGGACTACGTACAATGAGCAGTTCTTC. It specifies CASSLAAGTTYNEQFF.

V and J are TRBV7-3 and TRBJ2-3; 8 bases align to TRBD2. There are 15 residues in the CDR3. The V gene's germline CDR1 is SGHTA and CDR2 FQGTGA. V shed 5 bases, J shed 3 bases, and the junction held 7 bases outside the gene matches. The CDR3 loop reads CASSLGTRRTDTQYF. For the CDR3, the DNA is TGTGCCAGCAGCCTCGGGACTAGGAGGACAGATACGCAGTATTTT.

This clone was seen just once. The chain combines TRBV18 with TRBJ2-5; D not certain. The CDR3 sequence is 13 residues long. The V end lost 2 bases, the J end lost 1 base, and 5 bases lay between the germline ends. The germline V gene has CDR1 KGHSH and CDR2 LQKENI. Here the CDR3 reads CASSPNLQETQYF. The CDR3 bases are TGTGCCAGCTCACCAAACCTCCAAGAGACCCAGTACTTC.

V usage is TRBV7-8 and J usage is TRBJ2-5; TRBD1 aligns across 7 bases. V lost 1 base to trimming and J lost 4 bases; unmatched junction nucleotides: 3. Germline CDR1 SGHVS, CDR2 FQNEAQ. The CDR3 is 14 amino acids. CDR3 in DNA: TGTGCCAGCAGCTTAGAACAGGGGAGAGAGACCCAGTACTTC. This encodes CASSLEQGRETQYF.

The J gene is TRBJ2-7, the V gene TRBV5-6; D may match TRBD1 or TRBD2 (5 bases each). This CDR3 is 14 amino acids long. Trimming shortened V by 0 bases and J by 6 bases, and 13 bases separated the two germline ends. Germline values: CDR1 SGHDT, CDR2 YYEEEE. CDR3 bases: TGTGCCAGCAGCTTGGTAGTTCAGGGAGCCGAGCAGTACTTC. It yields the protein CASSLVVQGAEQYF.

The rearrangement links TRBV6-1 to TRBJ1-2, with 7 bases that match TRBD1. CDR1 MNHNS and CDR2 SASEGT come from the germline V gene. V dropped 4 bases and J dropped 8; count of bases not matched to a gene: 7. The CDR3 totals 13 residues. The CDR3 region has the DNA TGTGCCAGCAGTGTCGACAGGGAAGGCGGCTACACCTTC. Amino acid sequence: CASSVDREGGYTF.